This T cell receptor (beta chain) stems from a study of T cells in Graves' hyperthyroidism and ophthalmopathy. No progression to ophthalmopathy during 18 months of follow-up defined stable disease. Hyperthyroidism patients were newly diagnosed, had disease duration under 2 months, and were aged 18 to 65 years. RNA transcripts gave rise to amplified TCR beta CDR3 regions. Carried out on the TCR CDR3, a first-round RT-PCR used the HTBI primer set. One entry per CDR3 protein results from TCRdb running MiXCR on the multiplex PCR reads. Of more than 300,000 distinct CDR3 sequences listed, approximately 13% were seen once; the top ten hold about 11%. Findings of the study overall: Ophthalmopathy could be told apart from stable hyperthyroidism with a 13 V-J model.

This clonotype has at least ten counts. Its specificity is unknown. From germline, CDR1 is SGHVS and CDR2 FQNEAQ. There are 17 residues in the CDR3. V trimming: 4 bases; J trimming: 8 bases; junction bases outside the gene matches: 17. V usage is TRBV7-8 and J usage is TRBJ2-1, with 7 bases lining up with TRBD2. This receptor was taken from a woman aged 55-75 years with Graves' hyperthyroidism. Sequences were obtained from blood. CDR3 nucleotide sequence: TGTGCCAGCAGCTCGCGTCTCCCCCCGGGGGGATTCGATGAGCAGTTCTTC. Residues: CASSSRLPPGGFDEQFF.